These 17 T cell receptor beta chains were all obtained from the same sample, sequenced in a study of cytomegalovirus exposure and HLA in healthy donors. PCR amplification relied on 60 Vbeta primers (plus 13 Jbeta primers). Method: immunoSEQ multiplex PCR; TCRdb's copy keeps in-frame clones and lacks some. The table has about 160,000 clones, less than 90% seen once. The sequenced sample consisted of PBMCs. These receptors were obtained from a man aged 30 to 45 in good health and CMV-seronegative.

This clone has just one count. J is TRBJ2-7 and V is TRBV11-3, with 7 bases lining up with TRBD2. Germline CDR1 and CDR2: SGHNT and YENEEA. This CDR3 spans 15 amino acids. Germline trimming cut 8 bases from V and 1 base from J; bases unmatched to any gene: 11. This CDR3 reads CASGPGAGVSYEQYF. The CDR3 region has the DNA TGTGCCAGCGGACCTGGGGCGGGGGTTTCCTACGAGCAGTACTTC.

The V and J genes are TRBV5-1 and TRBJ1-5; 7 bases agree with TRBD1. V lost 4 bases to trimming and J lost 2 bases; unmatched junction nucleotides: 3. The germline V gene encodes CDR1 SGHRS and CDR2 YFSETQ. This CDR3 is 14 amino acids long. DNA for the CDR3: TGCGCCAGCAGCCAAGGACAGGGCAATCAGCCCCAGCATTTT. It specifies CASSQGQGNQPQHF.

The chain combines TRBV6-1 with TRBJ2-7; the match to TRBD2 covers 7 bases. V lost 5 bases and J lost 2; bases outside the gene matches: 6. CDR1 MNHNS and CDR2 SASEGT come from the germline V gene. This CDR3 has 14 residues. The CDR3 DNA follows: TGTGCCAGCAGTTTCCAGGCGGGGGCCTACGAGCAGTACTTC. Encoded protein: CASSFQAGAYEQYF.

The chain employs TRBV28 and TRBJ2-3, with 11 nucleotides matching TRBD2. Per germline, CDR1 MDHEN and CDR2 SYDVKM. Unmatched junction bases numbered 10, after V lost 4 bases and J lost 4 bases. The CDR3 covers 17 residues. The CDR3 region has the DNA TGTGCCAGCAGTTCGCCCCATAGCGGGGGGGCGTCAGATACGCAGTATTTT. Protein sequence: CASSSPHSGGASDTQYF.

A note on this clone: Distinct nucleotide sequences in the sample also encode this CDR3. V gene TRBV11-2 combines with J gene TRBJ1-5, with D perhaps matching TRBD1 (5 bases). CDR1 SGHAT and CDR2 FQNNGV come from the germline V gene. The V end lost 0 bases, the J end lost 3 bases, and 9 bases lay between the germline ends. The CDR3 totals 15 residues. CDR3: CASSLERGNNQPQHF. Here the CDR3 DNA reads TGTGCCAGCAGCTTAGAACGGGGGAACAATCAGCCCCAGCATTTT.

The CDR3 DNA reads TGTGCCAGCAGCTTAATGGGACTAGAAGAGACCCAGTACTTC. Its translation: CASSLMGLEETQYF. V gene TRBV11-2 combines with J gene TRBJ2-5, with TRBD2 matching over 8 bases. Germline assignment: CDR1 SGHAT and CDR2 FQNNGV. This CDR3 contains 14 residues. V lost 2 bases, J lost 3 bases, and 2 bases stayed unmatched.

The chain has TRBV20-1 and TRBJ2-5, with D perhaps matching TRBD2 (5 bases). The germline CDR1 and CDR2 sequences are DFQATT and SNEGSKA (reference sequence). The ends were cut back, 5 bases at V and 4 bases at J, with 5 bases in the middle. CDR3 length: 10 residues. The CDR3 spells CSAAGETQYF. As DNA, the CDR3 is TGCAGTGCTGCGGGAGAGACCCAGTACTTC.

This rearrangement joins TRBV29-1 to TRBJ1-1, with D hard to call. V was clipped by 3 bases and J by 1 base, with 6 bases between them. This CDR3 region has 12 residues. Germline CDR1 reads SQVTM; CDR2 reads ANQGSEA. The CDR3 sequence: CSVDGKNTEAFF. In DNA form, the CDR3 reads TGCAGCGTTGATGGCAAGAACACTGAAGCTTTCTTT.

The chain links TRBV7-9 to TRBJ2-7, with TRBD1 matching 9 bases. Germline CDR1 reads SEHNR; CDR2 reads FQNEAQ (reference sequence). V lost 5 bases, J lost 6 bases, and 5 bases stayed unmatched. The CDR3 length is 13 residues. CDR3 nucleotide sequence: TGTGCCAGCAGCCCCGACAGGGGGTCCGAGCAGTACTTC. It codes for CASSPDRGSEQYF.

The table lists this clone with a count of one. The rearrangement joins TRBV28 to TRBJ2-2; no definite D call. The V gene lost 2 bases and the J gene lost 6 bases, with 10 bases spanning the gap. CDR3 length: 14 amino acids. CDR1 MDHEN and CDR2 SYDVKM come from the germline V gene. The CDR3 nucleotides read TGTGCCAGCAGTTTACTCCCTATGTCCGGGGAGCTGTTTTTT. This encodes CASSLLPMSGELFF.

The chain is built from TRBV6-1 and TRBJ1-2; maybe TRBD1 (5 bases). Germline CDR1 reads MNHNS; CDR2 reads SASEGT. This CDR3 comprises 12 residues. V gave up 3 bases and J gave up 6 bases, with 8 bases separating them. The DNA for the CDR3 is TGTGCCAGCAGTGACATGACAGATGGCTACACCTTC. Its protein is CASSDMTDGYTF.

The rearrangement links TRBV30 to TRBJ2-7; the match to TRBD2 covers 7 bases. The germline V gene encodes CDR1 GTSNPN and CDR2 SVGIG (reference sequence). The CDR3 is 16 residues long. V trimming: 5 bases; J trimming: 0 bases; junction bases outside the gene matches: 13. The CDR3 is CAWAPLAGVTSYEQYF. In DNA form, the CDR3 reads TGTGCCTGGGCCCCATTAGCGGGTGTAACCTCCTACGAGCAGTACTTC.

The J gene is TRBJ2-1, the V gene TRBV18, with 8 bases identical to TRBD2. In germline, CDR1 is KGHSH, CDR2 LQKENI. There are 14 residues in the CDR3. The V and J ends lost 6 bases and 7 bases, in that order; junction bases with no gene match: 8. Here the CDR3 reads CASSPAGGGNEQFF. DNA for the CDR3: TGTGCCAGCTCGCCCGCGGGAGGCGGGAATGAGCAGTTCTTC.

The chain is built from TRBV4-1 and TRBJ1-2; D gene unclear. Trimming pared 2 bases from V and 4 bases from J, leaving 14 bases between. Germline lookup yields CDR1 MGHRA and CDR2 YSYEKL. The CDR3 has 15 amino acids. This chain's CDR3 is CASSQNEMRVYGYTF. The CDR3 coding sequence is TGCGCCAGCAGCCAAAACGAAATGAGGGTCTATGGCTACACCTTC.

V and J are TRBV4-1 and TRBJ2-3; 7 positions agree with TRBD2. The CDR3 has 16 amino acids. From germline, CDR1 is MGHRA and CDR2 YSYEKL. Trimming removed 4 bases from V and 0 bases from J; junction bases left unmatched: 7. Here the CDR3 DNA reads TGCGCCAGCAGCCTTTCCGGGCGGGGGAGCACAGATACGCAGTATTTT. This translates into CASSLSGRGSTDTQYF.

CDR3 residues: CASSLWGLISYEQYF. The CDR3 coding sequence is TGTGCCAGCAGCTTGTGGGGACTTATCTCCTACGAGCAGTACTTC. The chain carries TRBV5-5 and TRBJ2-7; tentatively, D is TRBD2 (6 bases). V lost 1 base to trimming and J lost 0 bases, with 11 bases between them. The CDR3 has 15 amino acids. CDR1 SGHKS and CDR2 YYEKEE come from the germline V gene (reference sequence).

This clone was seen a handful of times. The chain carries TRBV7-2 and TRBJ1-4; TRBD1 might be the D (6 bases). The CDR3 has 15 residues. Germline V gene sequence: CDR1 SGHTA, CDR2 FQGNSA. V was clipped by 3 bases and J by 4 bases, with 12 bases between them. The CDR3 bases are TGTGCCAGCAGCTTCCAACAGGGCTATAATGAAAAACTGTTTTTT. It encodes CASSFQQGYNEKLFF.